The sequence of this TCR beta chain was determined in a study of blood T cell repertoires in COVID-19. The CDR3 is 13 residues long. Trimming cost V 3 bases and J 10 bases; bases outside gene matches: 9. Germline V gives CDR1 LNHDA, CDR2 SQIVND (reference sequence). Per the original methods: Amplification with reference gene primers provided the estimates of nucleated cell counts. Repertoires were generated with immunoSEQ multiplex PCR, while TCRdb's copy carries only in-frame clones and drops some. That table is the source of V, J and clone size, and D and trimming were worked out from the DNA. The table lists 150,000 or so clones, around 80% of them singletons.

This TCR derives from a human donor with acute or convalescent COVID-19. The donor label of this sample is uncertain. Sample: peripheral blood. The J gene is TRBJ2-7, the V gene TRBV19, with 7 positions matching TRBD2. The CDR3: CASSMGSGSVQYF. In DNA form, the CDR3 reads TGTGCCAGTAGTATGGGTAGCGGGTCGGTTCAGTACTTC. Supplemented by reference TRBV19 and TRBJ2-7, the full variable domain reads DGGITQSPKYLFRKEGQNVTLSCEQNLNHDAMYWYRQDPGQGLRLIYYSQIVNDFQKGDIAEGYSVSREKKESFPLTVTSAQKNPTAFYLCASSMGSGSVQYFGPGTRLTVT.